These 18 T cell receptor beta chains were all obtained from the same sample, sequenced in a study of T cells in Graves' hyperthyroidism and ophthalmopathy. TCR beta CDR3 regions were amplified from RNA. A first-round RT-PCR of the TCR CDR3 used the HTBI primer set. TCRdb redid the calling of the multiplex PCR reads with MiXCR, one entry per CDR3 protein. The sample yields around 690,000 distinct CDR3 sequences, roughly a sixth seen once. The sequencing input was blood. Receptors were obtained from a man aged 45-65 years with Graves' hyperthyroidism.

This clonotype has at least ten counts. V usage is TRBV19 and J usage is TRBJ2-2; 8 bases match TRBD1. This CDR3 region has 16 residues. Looked up from germline, CDR1 is LNHDA and CDR2 is SQIVND (reference sequence). V lost 6 bases and J lost 5; bases outside the gene matches: 11. The CDR3 spells CASRTQDRAETGELFF. In nucleotides, the CDR3 is TGTGCCAGTAGAACCCAGGACAGGGCGGAAACCGGGGAGCTGTTTTTT.

The V and J genes are TRBV20-1 and TRBJ1-4; D is ambiguous. This CDR3 is 13 amino acids long. The V gene lost 3 bases and the J gene lost 8 bases, with 13 bases spanning the gap. The V gene's germline CDR1 is DFQATT and CDR2 SNEGSKA (reference sequence). CDR3 amino acids: CSASGVLGEKLFF. CDR3 sequence (DNA): TGCAGTGCTAGCGGGGTCTTAGGCGAAAAACTGTTTTTT.

Many counts were recorded for this clonotype. The chain has TRBV29-1 and TRBJ1-1, with D maybe TRBD1 (5 bases). The CDR3 is 14 amino acids. Germline CDR1 is SQVTM and CDR2 is ANQGSEA. Trimming shortened V by 4 bases and J by 1 base, and 13 bases separated the two germline ends. For the CDR3, the DNA is TGCAGCGTTGTATGGGGGGGGGGGAACACTGAAGCTTTCTTT. It translates to CSVVWGGGNTEAFF.

The CDR3 nucleotides read TGCGCCAGCAGCTCGGTAAATCAGGGGTCTTCTGGGGCCAACGTCCTGACTTTC. Translation gives CASSSVNQGSSGANVLTF. J is TRBJ2-6 and V is TRBV5-1, with D maybe TRBD1 (6 bases). V was shortened by 3 bases and J by 1 base, with 17 bases between the two germline ends. Germline V lookup: CDR1 SGHRS, CDR2 YFSETQ. The CDR3 spans 18 residues.

This clonotype was counted only a few times. The rearrangement uses TRBV28 and TRBJ1-6; D possibly corresponds to TRBD1 (5 bases). This CDR3 contains 14 residues. Germline V CDR1 and CDR2: MDHEN, SYDVKM. Trimming took off 3 bases at V and 9 bases at J, with 12 bases between the two ends. The CDR3 nucleotides read TGTGCCAGCAGTTTCCTGGGGGGGGGTTCACCCCTCCACTTT. This codes for CASSFLGGGSPLHF.

This clonotype showed up many times. The chain employs TRBV30 and TRBJ2-1; 8 bases are shared with TRBD2. There are 14 residues in the CDR3. J gave up 6 bases and V 3 bases, and 7 bases lay outside the gene matches. CDR1 is GTSNPN and CDR2 is SVGIG in the germline V gene (reference sequence). The DNA of the CDR3 is TGTGCCTGGAGGAAGCGGGAGATACTCAATGAGCAGTTCTTC. Protein product: CAWRKREILNEQFF.

This chain uses TRBV5-1 with TRBJ2-1; possibly TRBD1 for D (6 bases). Germline CDR1 is SGHRS and CDR2 is YFSETQ. This CDR3 has 14 amino acids. V gave up 2 bases and J gave up 5 bases, with 11 bases separating them. CDR3 bases: TGCGCCAGCAGCTTCCCGACAGGTAACAATGAGCAGTTCTTC. Its translation: CASSFPTGNNEQFF.

There are many counts of this clonotype. CDR3 in amino acids: CASNPGRGYNEQFF. Here the CDR3 DNA reads TGTGCCAGCAACCCAGGCAGGGGTTACAATGAGCAGTTCTTC. This sequence joins TRBV7-2 and TRBJ2-1; the D gene is possibly TRBD1 (6 bases). This CDR3 has 14 amino acids. V was cut by 7 bases and J by 4 bases, with 14 bases left in between. Per the germline V gene, CDR1 is SGHTA and CDR2 is FQGNSA.

This clonotype was counted only a few times. The rearrangement joins TRBV6-2 or TRBV6-3 to TRBJ1-2; 8 bases agree with TRBD1. This CDR3 is 15 amino acids long. Germline trimming cut 1 base from V and 7 bases from J; bases unmatched to any gene: 8. The V gene's germline CDR1 is MNHEY and CDR2 SVGEGT. This CDR3 is CASSYLTGAEVGYTF. The DNA for the CDR3 is TGTGCCAGCAGTTACTTGACAGGGGCTGAAGTTGGCTACACCTTC.

The chain recombines TRBV7-9 with TRBJ2-1, with TRBD2 as a possible D gene (5 bases). This CDR3 spans 14 amino acids. From germline, CDR1 is SEHNR and CDR2 FQNEAQ (reference sequence). V was shortened by 6 bases and J by 7 bases, with 16 bases between the two germline ends. CDR3 in amino acids: CASSSRVGENEQFF. The CDR3 bases are TGTGCCAGCAGTTCCAGAGTGGGAGAGAATGAGCAGTTCTTC.

This rearrangement joins TRBV2 to TRBJ2-7, with TRBD2 identical over 7 bases. Germline CDR1 reads SNHLY; CDR2 reads FYNNEI. The CDR3 has 14 residues. With V trimmed by 6 bases and J by 1 base, 6 bases remained unmatched. The CDR3 DNA sequence: TGTGCCAGCAGAGGGACTAACAAGTCCTACGAGCAGTACTTC. It yields the protein CASRGTNKSYEQYF.

This clonotype was seen repeatedly, ten times or more. The V and J genes are TRBV27 and TRBJ1-1; D possibly corresponds to TRBD1 (5 bases). Between the trimmed V and J ends, which lost 5 bases and 1 base, there was a span of 17 bases. The germline V gene encodes CDR1 MNHEY and CDR2 SMNVEV (reference sequence). The CDR3 runs 16 residues. The CDR3 DNA reads TGTGCCAGCAGTCCTCAGGAGGGGAGAGGGAACACTGAAGCTTTCTTT. Encoded protein: CASSPQEGRGNTEAFF.

This clonotype was seen a handful of times. V gene TRBV29-1 combines with J gene TRBJ2-7, with 9 bases that match TRBD2. This CDR3 has 15 amino acids. V trimming: 4 bases; J trimming: 2 bases; junction bases outside the gene matches: 9. The germline V gene encodes CDR1 SQVTM and CDR2 ANQGSEA. The CDR3: CSVVGGRAHPYEQYF. The CDR3, as DNA: TGCAGCGTTGTAGGCGGGAGGGCCCACCCCTACGAGCAGTACTTC.

This clonotype was seen more than once but under ten times. The chain links TRBV10-3 to TRBJ2-5, with D possibly matching TRBD2 (6 bases). Trimming shortened V by 2 bases and J by 5 bases, and 12 bases separated the two germline ends. Germline V gene lookup returns CDR1 ENHRY and CDR2 SYGVKD. CDR3 size: 14 residues. CDR3 residues: CAISEGGRIETQYF. The CDR3 DNA sequence: TGTGCCATCAGTGAGGGGGGGAGGATTGAGACCCAGTACTTC.

The chain joins TRBV5-1 to TRBJ2-1; the match to TRBD2 covers 7 bases. With V trimmed by 3 bases and J by 0 bases, 6 bases remained unmatched. The CDR3 has 16 residues. Germline lookup yields CDR1 SGHRS and CDR2 YFSETQ. The CDR3 loop reads CASSSLAESSYNEQFF. DNA for the CDR3: TGCGCCAGCAGCTCGCTAGCGGAGAGCTCCTACAATGAGCAGTTCTTC.

This chain connects TRBV28 to TRBJ1-1; D is unclear. V was shortened by 6 bases and J by 8 bases, with 10 bases between the two germline ends. The CDR3 is 11 residues long. The germline gives CDR1 MDHEN, CDR2 SYDVKM. This CDR3 is CASSLQWEAFF. The CDR3 DNA follows: TGTGCCAGCAGCCTCCAGTGGGAAGCTTTCTTT.

This clonotype was seen at least ten times. The chain employs TRBV30 and TRBJ1-1, with D perhaps matching TRBD1 (5 bases). Trimming cost V 2 bases and J 5 bases, with 9 bases left between them. This CDR3 contains 12 residues. CDR1 is GTSNPN, CDR2 SVGIG, per germline (reference sequence). The CDR3 is CAWSSGKTEAFF. CDR3 nucleotide sequence: TGTGCCTGGAGTTCAGGGAAAACTGAAGCTTTCTTT.

This clonotype was counted many times. The chain recombines TRBV6-5 with TRBJ1-5; 9 bases fit TRBD1. Germline CDR1 MNHEY, CDR2 SVGAGI. With V trimmed by 2 bases and J by 0 bases, 11 bases remained unmatched. The CDR3 extends over 19 amino acids. CDR3 nucleotide sequence: TGTGCCAGCAGTTACCCGGGACAGGGCCGAGGGAATAGCAATCAGCCCCAGCATTTT. It translates to CASSYPGQGRGNSNQPQHF.